This T cell receptor beta chain was sequenced in a study of cytomegalovirus exposure and HLA in healthy donors (dated 2017 in TCRdb). With respect to the entire study: An earlier analysis of several hundred of the donors reported about 250 Gb of sequence data and 100 million to 140 million unique TCR beta sequences from 150 million to 200 million T cells. An early release that covered some 640 HLA-typed donors contained 300 to 350 gigabases of sequencing data and around 85 million unique TCR sequences. Of the roughly 400 genotyped donors, roughly 80% were placed in the genetic ancestry cluster associated with self-reported Caucasian donors. The study aimed to test whether signatures of past pathogen exposure could be identified by cataloging public T cell receptors. Using immunosequencing, the study profiled T cell repertoires from 500 to 800 subjects and related those repertoires to cytomegalovirus serostatus. Along with the roughly 670-subject first cohort, a separate validation cohort of more than 90 different subjects was used. The study combined high-throughput TCR immunosequencing, statistical association of individual TCRs with disease status, and machine learning to predict cytomegalovirus infection status. A later analysis re-examined previously published TCR beta repertoires from over 500 donors and added high-resolution HLA genotyping to investigate patterns of TCR occurrence. Rather than using new phenotypic data, the later analysis identified candidate immune exposures from TCR beta sequences and from how often those sequences occurred across donors. An earlier analysis of approximately 640 of the donors applied high-throughput TCR beta sequencing to assess whether each TCR beta V gene segment acted as functional or pseudogenic. Donor age, sex, ethnicity and CMV serostatus were collected together with the repertoire data. A later genetic analysis took genome-wide SNP genotypes for about three fifths of the 666 donors and used that subset as a discovery cohort. All discovery cohort repertoires had been generated on a single sequencing platform. Both class I and class II loci were covered by HLA typing, at four-digit resolution. Typing coverage differed by locus: A, B, C, DRB1 and DQB1 were typed in about 620-630 donors, DQA1 in roughly 500, DPA1 in around 600, and DPB1 in 400 to 480. Four or five DR-DQ haplotypes were handled as single units for association and clustering, since linkage in the cohort was strong. Across approximately 420 genotyped donors of the cohort, an average of about 240,000 unique TCR beta nucleotide sequences per donor were sequenced, and roughly a sixth of those sequences were non-productive.

In the case of this clone: Its antigen target is currently unknown. No base qualities exist here, and no much larger clone lies one base off it.

From the germline V gene, CDR1 is ENHRY and CDR2 is SYGVKD. From V the trimming removes 3 bases and from J it removes 4 bases, while the gene matches leave 6 bases of the junction unaccounted for. The CDR3 runs 17 amino acids, cysteine and phenylalanine included. The only DNA kept is the CDR3, 51 bases in frame from the first base. The paper's findings and limits, for the study overall: Assigning TCR associations to individual alleles was difficult when HLA alleles, especially DR and DQ, strongly co-occurred. Presence/absence analyses assumed roughly uniform sequencing depth across donors, an assumption that may not hold. This cohort had only TCR beta chains sequenced, and the lack of alpha or paired-chain data limited which features could be detected. Immune exposure information for the cohort was limited to CMV serostatus. At a false discovery rate of 0.05, a later analysis linked about 17,000 TCR beta sequences to specific HLA alleles. In a later genetic analysis, fewer N-insertions in productive TCRs were reported among donors in an Asian-associated ancestry cluster than the 666-donor mean. A later analysis found that TCR association rates varied across HLA loci, with DRB1 alleles showing the most associated TCRs and HLA-C alleles the fewest. The study gave a list of around 170 TCR beta chains associated with cytomegalovirus. While some public TCRs were present in many individuals, most TCR sequences turned up only very rarely across donors. An earlier analysis of approximately 530 of the donors showed that most TCR beta V segments appeared in productive rearrangements either about 87% or about 30% of the time, which broadly matched IMGT annotations. The 87-base-pair reads could not distinguish some IMGT-functional V segments, including TRBV6-2 and TRBV6-3, so those segments were excluded. Most CMV-associated TCR beta chains appeared to be HLA-restricted in a later analysis, and the HLA associations seemed to be driven largely by CMV exposure. A cluster of highly shared sequence variants was judged likely to be a technical artifact of the sequencing pipeline. Because counts were too low, roughly 18 rarely observed V segments, including chromosome 9 orphons, were left out of the earlier analysis of over 550 of the donors. Cytomegalovirus status was reported to be diagnosed by the classifier with high specificity and sensitivity in both the original and validation cohorts. Because HLA typing was unavailable for some donors at each locus, only the typed subset was used in association tests. A further reported finding was that TCR beta sequences accurately predicted the HLA-A and HLA-B alleles for most subjects in the first cohort. Linkage disequilibrium might explain the correlated functional status among segregating V segments, but an unknown experimental factor could not be excluded. The authors suggested that the approach could potentially be generalized to other disease states and immunological phenotypes. Compared with equally common non-associated chains, HLA-associated TCR beta chains in a later analysis were more clonally expanded and had lower generation probabilities. A later genetic analysis associated a missense DCLRE1C variant with V-gene and J-gene trimming of TCR beta chains, and an independent cohort replicated the association. According to a later analysis, parvovirus B19, influenza, CMV and Epstein-Barr virus appeared linked to several top co-occurrence clusters. In vitro tests confirmed that three of the cytomegalovirus-associated TCR beta chains recognize cytomegalovirus antigens.

The library was produced with the immunoSEQ multiplex PCR assay. The multiplex PCR relied on a mix of 60 forward primers for TCR Vbeta segments and 13 reverse primers for TCR Jbeta segments. The CDR3 region of rearranged TCR beta genes was amplified from genomic DNA by a multiplex PCR assay. On the Illumina HiSeq System, the amplified TCR beta libraries were sequenced as 87-base-pair reads. Processing in the source paper ran as follows. Across the 500 to 750 repertoires, a later analysis counted around 80 million unique TCR beta chains, 9.5 million to 13 million of which were shared by at least two donors. A nearest-neighbor algorithm error-corrected the raw reads and collapsed the reads into unique sequences, merging closely related sequences to remove PCR and sequencing errors. To assign V, D and J gene segments, CDR3 sequences were aligned to IMGT reference sequences. Each retained sequence needed at least a six-nucleotide match to both a V gene segment and a J gene segment. A rearrangement was called productive if the CDR3 had no stop codons and remained in frame with V and J, and every other rearrangement was called non-productive. CDR3 was defined according to IMGT convention as the region running from the second conserved V-encoded cysteine to the conserved J-encoded phenylalanine. In an earlier analysis of around 600 of the donors, sequences lacking an unambiguous match to a single V gene segment were excluded. An earlier analysis of a few hundred of the donors classified V segments as functional when productive rearrangements were above 56.7% and as segregating when the standard deviation between donors was above 5%. To diagnose cytomegalovirus status from the catalog of TCR beta chain sequences, a statistical classification framework was built. V and J gene assignment, in a later analysis, came from comparing TCR nucleotide sequences with IMGT/GENE-DB human TR gene sequences. A later analysis assigned CDR3 sequences and most-parsimonious VDJ recombination scenarios with the TCRdist pipeline. In a later analysis, each TCR beta chain was defined by its CDR3 amino acid sequence together with its V-gene family, and reads without a unique V-gene family were excluded. As a way to deal with suspected cross-contamination and a sequencing artifact, a later analysis dropped 450 to 600 nucleotide sequences that were highly shared and had low generation probability. In a later analysis, a clonal expansion index for each public chain was calculated from normalized within-repertoire ranks of inferred template counts. A later analysis computed generation probabilities with a VDJ recombination model fitted to out-of-frame rearrangements, and checked the results against IGoR. Hypergeometric tests were used in a later analysis to score TCR-TCR, TCR-HLA and TCR-CMV co-occurrence, with a repertoire-size bias correction applied to the TCR pairs. False discovery rates were estimated in a later analysis by permuting HLA or CMV assignments 20 times. In a later analysis, co-occurring TCRs were grouped using DBSCAN, and TCRdist sequence similarity was added for clustering within HLA-allele-positive subsets. For co-occurrence clustering, repertoires with fewer than 30,000 or more than 120,000 public chains were excluded, along with 5 or 6 repertoires with anomalous nucleotide sharing. TCRdb took over this immuneACCESS table, retaining in-frame rearrangements with V and J assigned. Such tables are incomplete; in checked studies, under half of the missing clones stem from an unresolved V gene, and the remainder is unexplained. V, J and clone size are those of that table, while D and trimming were read from the DNA. The sample contains 60,000 or so clones, about 75% of them found a single time. The top ten constitute under 25% of the sample.

The cohort was made up of 666 healthy bone marrow donors. At the time of sampling, all cohort members were nominally healthy, though unrecorded immune exposures were likely present. The donor was CMV seropositive and was included in the group of some 290 seropositive cohort members. A peripheral blood sample was provided by each donor, and peripheral blood mononuclear cells were used for TCR beta sequencing. The Qiagen DNeasy Blood Extraction Kit was used to extract genomic DNA from the blood cell samples. Recombination connected TRBV10-3 to TRBJ1-4, with 12 bases matching TRBD1. The origin of this receptor is a woman between 40 and 50 years old in good health and CMV-seropositive. The sequencing input was PBMCs. The nucleotide sequence reads TGTGCCATCAGTGATCGGGGGACAGGGGGCTTTAATGAAAAACTGTTTTTT. This encodes CAISDRGTGGFNEKLFF.